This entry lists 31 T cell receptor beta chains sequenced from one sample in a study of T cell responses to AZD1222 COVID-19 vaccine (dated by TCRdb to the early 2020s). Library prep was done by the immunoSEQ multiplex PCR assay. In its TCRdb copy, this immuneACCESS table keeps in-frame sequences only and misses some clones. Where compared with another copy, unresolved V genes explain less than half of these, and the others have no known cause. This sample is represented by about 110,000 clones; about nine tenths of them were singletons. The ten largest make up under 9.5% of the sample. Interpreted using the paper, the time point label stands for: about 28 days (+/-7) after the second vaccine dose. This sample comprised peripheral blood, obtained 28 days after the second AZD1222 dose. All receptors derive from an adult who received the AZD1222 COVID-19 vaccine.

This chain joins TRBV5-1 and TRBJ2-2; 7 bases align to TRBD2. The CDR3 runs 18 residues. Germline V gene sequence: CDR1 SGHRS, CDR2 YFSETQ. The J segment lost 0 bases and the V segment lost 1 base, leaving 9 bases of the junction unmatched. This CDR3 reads CASSLWVAGYSNTGELFF. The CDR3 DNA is TGCGCCAGCAGCTTGTGGGTAGCGGGTTACTCGAACACCGGGGAGCTGTTTTTT. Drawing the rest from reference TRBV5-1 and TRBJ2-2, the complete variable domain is KAGVTQTPRYLIKTRGQQVTLSCSPISGHRSVSWYQQTPGQGLQFLFEYFSETQRNKGNFPGRFSGRQFSNSRSEMNVSTLELGDSALYLCASSLWVAGYSNTGELFFGEGSRLTVL.

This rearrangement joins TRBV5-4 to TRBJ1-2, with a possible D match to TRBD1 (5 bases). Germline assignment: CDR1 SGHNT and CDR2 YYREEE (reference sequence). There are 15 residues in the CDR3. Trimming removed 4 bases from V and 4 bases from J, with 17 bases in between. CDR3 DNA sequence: TGTGCCAGCAGCCCCAGGGATCCCTCCGTCTATGGCTACACCTTC. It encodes CASSPRDPSVYGYTF.

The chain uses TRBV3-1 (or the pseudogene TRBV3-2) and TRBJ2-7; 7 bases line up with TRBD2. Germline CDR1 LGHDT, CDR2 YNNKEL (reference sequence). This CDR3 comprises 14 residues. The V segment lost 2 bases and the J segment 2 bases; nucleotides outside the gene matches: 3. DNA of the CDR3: TGTGCCAGCAGCCAACGGGGGGAACCCTACGAGCAGTACTTC. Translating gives CASSQRGEPYEQYF.

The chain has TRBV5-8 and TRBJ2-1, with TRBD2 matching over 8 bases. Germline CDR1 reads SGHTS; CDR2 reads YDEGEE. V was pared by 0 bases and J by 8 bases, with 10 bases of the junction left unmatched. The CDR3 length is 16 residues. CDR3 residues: CASSLAVVAGLDEQFF. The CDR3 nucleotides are TGTGCCAGCAGCTTGGCCGTGGTAGCGGGGTTGGATGAGCAGTTCTTC.

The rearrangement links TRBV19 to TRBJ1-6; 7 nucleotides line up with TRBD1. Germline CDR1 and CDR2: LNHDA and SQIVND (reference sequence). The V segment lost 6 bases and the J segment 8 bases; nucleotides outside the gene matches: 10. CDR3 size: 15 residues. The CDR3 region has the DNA TGTGCCAGTAGCCGGACAGGTTTCGGAGATTCACCCCTCCACTTT. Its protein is CASSRTGFGDSPLHF. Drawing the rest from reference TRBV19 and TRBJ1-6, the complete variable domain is DGGITQSPKYLFRKEGQNVTLSCEQNLNHDAMYWYRQDPGQGLRLIYYSQIVNDFQKGDIAEGYSVSREKKESFPLTVTSAQKNPTAFYLCASSRTGFGDSPLHFGNGTRLTVT.

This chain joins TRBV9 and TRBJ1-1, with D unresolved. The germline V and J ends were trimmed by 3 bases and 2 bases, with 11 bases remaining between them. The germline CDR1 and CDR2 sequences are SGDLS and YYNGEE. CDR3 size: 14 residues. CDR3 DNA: TGTGCCAGCAGCGCACTTGACGGTAACACTGAAGCTTTCTTT. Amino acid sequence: CASSALDGNTEAFF.

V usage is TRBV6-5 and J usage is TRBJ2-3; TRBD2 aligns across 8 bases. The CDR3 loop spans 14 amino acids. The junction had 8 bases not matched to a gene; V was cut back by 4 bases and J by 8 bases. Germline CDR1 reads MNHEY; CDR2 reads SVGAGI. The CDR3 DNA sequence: TGTGCCAGCAGTTTGGCGGGGGGACGAGGTACGCAGTATTTT. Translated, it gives CASSLAGGRGTQYF.

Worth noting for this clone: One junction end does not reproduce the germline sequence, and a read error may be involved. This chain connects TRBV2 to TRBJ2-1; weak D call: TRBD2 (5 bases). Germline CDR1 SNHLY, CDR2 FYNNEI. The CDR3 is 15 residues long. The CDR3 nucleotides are TGTGCCAGCACTGAACTAGGGAAGGGCCCCAATGAGCAGTTCTTC. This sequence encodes CASTELGKGPNEQFF.

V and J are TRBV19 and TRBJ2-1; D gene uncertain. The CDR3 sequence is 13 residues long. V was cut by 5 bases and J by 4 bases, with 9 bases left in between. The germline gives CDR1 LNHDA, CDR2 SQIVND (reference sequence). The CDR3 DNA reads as TGTGCCAGTAGTCCCGAGCCTTACAATGAGCAGTTCTTC. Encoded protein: CASSPEPYNEQFF.

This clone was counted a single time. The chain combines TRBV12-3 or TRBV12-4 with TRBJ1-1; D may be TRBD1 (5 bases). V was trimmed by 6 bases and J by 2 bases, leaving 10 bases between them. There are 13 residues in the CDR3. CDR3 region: CASRWDGNTEAFF. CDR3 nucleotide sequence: TGTGCCAGCAGGTGGGACGGAAACACTGAAGCTTTCTTT.

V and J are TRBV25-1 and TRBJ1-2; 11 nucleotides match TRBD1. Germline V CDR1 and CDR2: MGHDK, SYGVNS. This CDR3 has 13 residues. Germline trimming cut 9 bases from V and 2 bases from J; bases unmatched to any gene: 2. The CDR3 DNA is TGTGCCAGTGGGACAGGGGGGAACTATGGCTACACCTTC. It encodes CASGTGGNYGYTF.

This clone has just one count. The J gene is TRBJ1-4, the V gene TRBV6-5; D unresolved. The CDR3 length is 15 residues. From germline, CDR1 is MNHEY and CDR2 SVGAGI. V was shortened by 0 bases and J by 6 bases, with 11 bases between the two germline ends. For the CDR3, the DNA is TGTGCCAGCAGTTACTCCGAGGCCCGGCATGAAAAACTGTTTTTT. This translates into CASSYSEARHEKLFF.

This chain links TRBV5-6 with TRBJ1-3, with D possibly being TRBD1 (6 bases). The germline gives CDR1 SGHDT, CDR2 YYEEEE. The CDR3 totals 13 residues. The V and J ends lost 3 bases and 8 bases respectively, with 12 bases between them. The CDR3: CASSSRAGDTIYF. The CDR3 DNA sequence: TGTGCCAGCAGCTCCCGGGCAGGGGACACCATATATTTT.

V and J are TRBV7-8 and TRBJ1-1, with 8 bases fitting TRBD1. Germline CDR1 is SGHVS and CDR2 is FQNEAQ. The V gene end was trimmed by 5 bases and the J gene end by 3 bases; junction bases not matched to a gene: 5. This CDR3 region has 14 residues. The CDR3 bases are TGTGCCAGCAGCCCGGACAGGGCGGACACTGAAGCTTTCTTT. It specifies CASSPDRADTEAFF.

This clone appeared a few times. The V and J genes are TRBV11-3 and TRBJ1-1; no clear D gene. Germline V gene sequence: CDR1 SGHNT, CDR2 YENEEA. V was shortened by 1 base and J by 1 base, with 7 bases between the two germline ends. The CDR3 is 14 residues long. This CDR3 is CASSLGGPNTEAFF. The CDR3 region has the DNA TGTGCCAGCAGCTTAGGCGGCCCGAACACTGAAGCTTTCTTT.

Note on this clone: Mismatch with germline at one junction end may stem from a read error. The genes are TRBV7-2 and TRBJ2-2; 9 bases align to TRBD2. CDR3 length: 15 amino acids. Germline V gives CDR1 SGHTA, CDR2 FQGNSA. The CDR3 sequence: CASSLEARASGTLYF. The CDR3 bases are TGTGCCAGCAGCTTAGAAGCCCGGGCTAGCGGGACCCTTTATTTT.

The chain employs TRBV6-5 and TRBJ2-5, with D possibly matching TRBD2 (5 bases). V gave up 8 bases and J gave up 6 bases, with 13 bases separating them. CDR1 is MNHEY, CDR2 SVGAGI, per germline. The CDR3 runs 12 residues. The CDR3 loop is CASSWTGKTQYF. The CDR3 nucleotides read TGTGCCAGCTCGTGGACCGGGAAGACCCAGTACTTC.

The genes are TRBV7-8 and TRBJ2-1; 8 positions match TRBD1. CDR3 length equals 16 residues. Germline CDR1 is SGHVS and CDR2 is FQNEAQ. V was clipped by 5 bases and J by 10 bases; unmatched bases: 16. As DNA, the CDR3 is TGTGCCAGCAGCGACGACCAGATCACAACAGGGGGAGAGCAGTTCTTC. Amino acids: CASSDDQITTGGEQFF.

CDR3 amino acids: CASGDYSGQQNTEAFF. In nucleotides, the CDR3 is TGTGCCAGCGGGGACTACTCGGGACAGCAGAACACTGAAGCTTTCTTT. This chain joins TRBV9 and TRBJ1-1; TRBD1 aligns across 7 bases. Germline V CDR1 and CDR2: SGDLS, YYNGEE. The CDR3 extends over 16 amino acids. V gave up 7 bases and J gave up 1 base; unmatched junction bases: 13.

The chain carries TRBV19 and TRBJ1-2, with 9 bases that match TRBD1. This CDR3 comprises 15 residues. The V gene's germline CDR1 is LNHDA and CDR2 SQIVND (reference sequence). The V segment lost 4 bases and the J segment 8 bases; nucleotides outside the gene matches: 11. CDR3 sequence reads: CASSTKDRGVGGYTF. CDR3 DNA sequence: TGTGCCAGTAGTACAAAGGACAGGGGAGTAGGCGGCTACACCTTC.

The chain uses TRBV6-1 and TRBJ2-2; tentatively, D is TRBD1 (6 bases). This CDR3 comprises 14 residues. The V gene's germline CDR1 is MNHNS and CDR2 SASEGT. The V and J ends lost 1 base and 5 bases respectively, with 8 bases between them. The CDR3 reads CASSEEQGTGELFF. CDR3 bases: TGTGCCAGCAGTGAAGAACAGGGAACCGGGGAGCTGTTTTTT.

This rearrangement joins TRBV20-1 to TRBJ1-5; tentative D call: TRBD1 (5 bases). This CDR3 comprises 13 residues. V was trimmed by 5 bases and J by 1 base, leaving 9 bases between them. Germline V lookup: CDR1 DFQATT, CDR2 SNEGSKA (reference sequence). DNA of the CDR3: TGCAGTGCTTGTGGGGGAAGCAATCAGCCCCAGCATTTT. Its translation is CSACGGSNQPQHF.

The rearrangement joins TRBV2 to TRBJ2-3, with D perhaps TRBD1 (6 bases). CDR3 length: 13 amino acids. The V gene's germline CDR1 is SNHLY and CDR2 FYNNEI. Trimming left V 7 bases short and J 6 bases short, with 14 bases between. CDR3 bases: TGTGCCAGCAATAAACAGGGCTGGGATACGCAGTATTTT. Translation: CASNKQGWDTQYF.

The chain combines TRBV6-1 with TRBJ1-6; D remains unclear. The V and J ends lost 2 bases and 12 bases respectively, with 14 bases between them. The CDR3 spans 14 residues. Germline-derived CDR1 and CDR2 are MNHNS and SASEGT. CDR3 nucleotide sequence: TGTGCCAGCAGTGAAAGTAGCCAAGGTGTACCCCTCCACTTT. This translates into CASSESSQGVPLHF.

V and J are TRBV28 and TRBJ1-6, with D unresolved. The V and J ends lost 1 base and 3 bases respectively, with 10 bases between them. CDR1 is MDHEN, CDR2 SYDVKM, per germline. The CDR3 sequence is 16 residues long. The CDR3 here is CASSLSDMGYNSPLHF. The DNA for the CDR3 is TGTGCCAGCAGTTTATCGGATATGGGCTATAATTCACCCCTCCACTTT.

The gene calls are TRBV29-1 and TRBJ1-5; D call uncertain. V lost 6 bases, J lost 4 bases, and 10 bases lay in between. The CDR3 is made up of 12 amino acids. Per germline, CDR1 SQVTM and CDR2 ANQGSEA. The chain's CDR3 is CSVSNGNQPQHF. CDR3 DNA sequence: TGCAGCGTAAGCAACGGGAATCAGCCCCAGCATTTT.

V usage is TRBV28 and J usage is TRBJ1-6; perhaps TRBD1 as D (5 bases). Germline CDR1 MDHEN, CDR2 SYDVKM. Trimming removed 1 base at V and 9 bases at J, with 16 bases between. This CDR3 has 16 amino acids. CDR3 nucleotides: TGTGCCAGCAGTTTATCGGGGGAAGGAAGGGCTTCACCCCTCCACTTT. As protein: CASSLSGEGRASPLHF.

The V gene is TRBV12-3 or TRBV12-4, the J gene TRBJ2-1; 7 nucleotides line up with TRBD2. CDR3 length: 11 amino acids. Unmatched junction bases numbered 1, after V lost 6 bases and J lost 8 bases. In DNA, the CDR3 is TGTGCCAGCAGCGGGGGGTATGAGCAGTTCTTC. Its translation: CASSGGYEQFF.

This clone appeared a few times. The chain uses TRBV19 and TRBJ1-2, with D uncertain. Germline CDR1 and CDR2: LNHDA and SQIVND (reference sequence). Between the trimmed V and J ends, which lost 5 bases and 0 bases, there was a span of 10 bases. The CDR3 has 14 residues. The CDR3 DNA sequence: TGTGCCAGTAGTTTAATGTTAGCTAACTATGGCTACACCTTC. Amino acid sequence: CASSLMLANYGYTF.

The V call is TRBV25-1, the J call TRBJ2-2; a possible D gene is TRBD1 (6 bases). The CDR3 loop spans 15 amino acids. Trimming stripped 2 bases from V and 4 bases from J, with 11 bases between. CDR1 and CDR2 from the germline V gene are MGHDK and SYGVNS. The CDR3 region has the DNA TGTGCCAGCAGTGAAAATTGGGGGCTCACCGGGGAGCTGTTTTTT. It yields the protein CASSENWGLTGELFF.

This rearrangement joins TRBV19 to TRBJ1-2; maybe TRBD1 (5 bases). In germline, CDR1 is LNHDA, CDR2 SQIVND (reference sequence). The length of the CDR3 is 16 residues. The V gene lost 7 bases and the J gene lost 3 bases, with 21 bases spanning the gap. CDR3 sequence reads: CASTPVSRGFDYGYTF. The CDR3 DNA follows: TGTGCCAGTACCCCGGTATCGAGGGGCTTTGACTATGGCTACACCTTC.